These 30 T cell receptor beta chains were all obtained from the same sample, sequenced in a study of T-cell reconstitution after alpha-beta-depleted transplantation in children. Researchers prepared the TCRbeta library using unique molecular identifiers, the study reports. TCRdb recomputed calls from the PCR reads with MiXCR, one row per CDR3 protein. The sample records 400,000 to 450,000 distinct CDR3 sequences, around two fifths being singletons. Sequencing used PBMCs, obtained before TCRalphabeta/CD19-depleted stem cell transplant. Receptors were obtained from a girl aged 2-10 years with aplastic anemia, due to receive a stem cell transplant.

The chain recombines TRBV7-9 with TRBJ1-1; no clear D. Germline lookup yields CDR1 SEHNR and CDR2 FQNEAQ (reference sequence). The V and J ends lost 1 base and 8 bases respectively, with 11 bases between them. This CDR3 region has 13 residues. CDR3 loop: CASSLVAATEAFF. The CDR3 DNA sequence: TGTGCCAGCAGCTTAGTAGCGGCAACGGAAGCTTTCTTT. The complete variable domain, with remaining parts taken from reference TRBV7-9 and TRBJ1-1, reads DTGVSQNPRHKITKRGQNVTFRCDPISEHNRLYWYRQTLGQGPEFLTYFQNEAQLEKSRLLSDRFSAERPKGSFSTLEIQRTEQGDSAMYLCASSLVAATEAFFGQGTRLTVV.

Only a few counts were recorded for this clonotype. The V and J genes are TRBV7-3 and TRBJ2-1; 8 bases fit TRBD1. Germline values: CDR1 SGHTA, CDR2 FQGTGA. The CDR3 consists of 19 residues. The junction had 17 bases not matched to a gene; V was cut back by 5 bases and J by 2 bases. CDR3 protein: CASSPTLTWDRSPYNEQFF. The CDR3 nucleotides are TGTGCCAGCAGCCCTACCCTCACCTGGGACAGGAGCCCCTACAATGAGCAGTTCTTC.

A word on this clonotype: A read error may account for a junction end that differs from germline. The CDR3 DNA reads TGCAGTGTTGAACAGGACTACGAGCAGTGCTTC. This translates into CSVEQDYEQCF. The chain joins TRBV29-1 to TRBJ2-7, with D possibly TRBD2 on 6 matching bases. Germline V gene sequence: CDR1 SQVTM, CDR2 ANQGSEA. The CDR3 is 11 amino acids.

The genes are TRBV5-1 and TRBJ1-4, with D maybe TRBD1 (6 bases). This CDR3 has 15 amino acids. Trimming cost V 3 bases and J 8 bases, with 17 bases left between them. Germline V gene sequence: CDR1 SGHRS, CDR2 YFSETQ. The CDR3 region has the DNA TGCGCCAGCAGCTGGGCGGTACAGGGAGGAGAAAAACTGTTTTTT. Amino acids: CASSWAVQGGEKLFF. The whole variable domain, filled in from reference TRBV5-1 and TRBJ1-4, reads KAGVTQTPRYLIKTRGQQVTLSCSPISGHRSVSWYQQTPGQGLQFLFEYFSETQRNKGNFPGRFSGRQFSNSRSEMNVSTLELGDSALYLCASSWAVQGGEKLFFGSGTQLSVL.

This clonotype was picked up a small number of times. J is TRBJ2-5 and V is TRBV20-1, with no clear D. This CDR3 comprises 14 residues. Trimming stripped 1 base from V and 2 bases from J, with 11 bases between. The germline gives CDR1 DFQATT, CDR2 SNEGSKA (reference sequence). The CDR3 sequence is CSARVGKGQETQYF. The CDR3 nucleotides read TGCAGTGCTAGAGTTGGTAAAGGGCAAGAGACCCAGTACTTC.

This clonotype was observed a few times. The chain carries TRBV12-3 or TRBV12-4 and TRBJ2-7; 10 positions match TRBD2. This CDR3 is 16 amino acids long. V lost 5 bases and J lost 1; bases outside the gene matches: 8. The CDR3 DNA is TGTGCCAGCAGTCGCCCCTCTAGCGGGAGTTCCTACGAGCAGTACTTC. Translation gives CASSRPSSGSSYEQYF.

This clonotype has at least ten counts. The chain joins TRBV12-3 or TRBV12-4 to TRBJ1-1; the D is unclear. V lost 5 bases and J lost 4, with 14 bases in between. The CDR3 spans 14 residues. CDR3 loop: CASSPGVGSTEAFF. The CDR3 DNA follows: TGTGCCAGCAGTCCCGGGGTCGGGAGCACTGAAGCTTTCTTT.

This clonotype was detected a few times. V and J are TRBV19 and TRBJ2-1; D gene uncertain. Germline lookup yields CDR1 LNHDA and CDR2 SQIVND (reference sequence). Trimming shortened V by 5 bases and J by 0 bases, and 14 bases separated the two germline ends. CDR3 length: 16 residues. The CDR3 DNA reads as TGTGCCAGTAGTTACTCTCTCTTCCTCTCCTACAATGAGCAGTTCTTC. Amino acid sequence: CASSYSLFLSYNEQFF.

This sequence joins TRBV20-1 and TRBJ2-5; TRBD1 matches at 8 bases. The germline CDR1 and CDR2 sequences are DFQATT and SNEGSKA (reference sequence). This CDR3 contains 15 residues. V lost 1 base, J lost 2 bases, and 6 bases stayed unmatched. Here the CDR3 reads CSARGIRGRQETQYF. The CDR3 DNA is TGCAGTGCTAGAGGTATCAGGGGGCGGCAAGAGACCCAGTACTTC.

This clonotype was observed at least ten times. The chain combines TRBV7-9 with TRBJ2-3, with D unresolved. Trimming pared 5 bases from V and 6 bases from J, leaving 21 bases between. This CDR3 has 16 amino acids. Germline-derived CDR1 and CDR2 are SEHNR and FQNEAQ (reference sequence). In nucleotides, the CDR3 is TGTGCCAGCAGCCCGGATCTCTTTCCTACCGTCGATACGCAGTATTTT. It specifies CASSPDLFPTVDTQYF.

Only one count was recorded for this clonotype. The V and J genes are TRBV20-1 and TRBJ1-2; D is unresolved. The CDR3 runs to 11 residues. Germline CDR1 is DFQATT and CDR2 is SNEGSKA (reference sequence). Trimming removed 0 bases from V and 13 bases from J, with 12 bases in between. The CDR3 DNA reads as TGCAGTGCTAGAGATGGGAGATTGTCCACCTTC. The encoded protein is CSARDGRLSTF.

This clonotype was counted ten times or more. The CDR3 loop is CASRSGQGRSYEQYF. In DNA form, the CDR3 reads TGCGCCAGCCGTAGCGGGCAGGGCAGATCCTACGAGCAGTACTTC. The chain combines TRBV5-1 with TRBJ2-7, with 7 positions matching TRBD2. The CDR3 loop spans 15 amino acids. Trimming took 7 bases from V and 1 from J; bases not matched to a gene: 11. In germline, CDR1 is SGHRS, CDR2 YFSETQ.

The genes are TRBV30 and TRBJ2-1; the match to TRBD2 covers 10 bases. Germline V gene data show CDR1 as GTSNPN and CDR2 as SVGIG (reference sequence). The CDR3 covers 15 residues. The junction had 8 bases not matched to a gene; V was cut back by 3 bases and J by 6 bases. The CDR3 bases are TGTGCCTGGAGCGCCGGGACTAGCGTGTCCAATGAGCAGTTCTTC. This sequence encodes CAWSAGTSVSNEQFF.

The table lists this clonotype with a few counts. The CDR3 nucleotides read TGTGCCAGCAGACCCCAGGGTCTTCCCAGTAATGAGCAGTTCTTC. Amino acid sequence: CASRPQGLPSNEQFF. The chain links TRBV6-1 to TRBJ2-1, with D perhaps TRBD1 (5 bases). The CDR3 spans 15 residues. Trimming took off 6 bases at V and 7 bases at J, with 19 bases between the two ends. Germline-derived CDR1 and CDR2 are MNHNS and SASEGT.

The chain is built from TRBV5-1 and TRBJ2-5, with TRBD1 identical over 7 bases. Germline loops: CDR1 SGHRS, CDR2 YFSETQ. The CDR3 length is 16 residues. Trimming took 2 bases from V and 2 from J; bases not matched to a gene: 9. In DNA form, the CDR3 reads TGCGCCAGCAGCTTCGACACAGGGGCTAAACAAGAGACCCAGTACTTC. Protein: CASSFDTGAKQETQYF.

This clonotype was recorded only once. CDR3 bases: TGTGCCAGTCAGTACGGGGGGGGCACAGATACGCAGTATTTT. Its translation: CASQYGGGTDTQYF. This chain links TRBV6-1 with TRBJ2-3; 8 bases match TRBD2. The CDR3 is made up of 14 amino acids. Trimming took 9 bases from V and 1 from J; bases not matched to a gene: 6. Looked up from germline, CDR1 is MNHNS and CDR2 is SASEGT.

This chain uses TRBV5-1 with TRBJ2-5, with 7 bases lining up with TRBD2. V was clipped by 0 bases and J by 5 bases; unmatched bases: 10. Per the germline V gene, CDR1 is SGHRS and CDR2 is YFSETQ. The CDR3 has 16 amino acids. CDR3 sequence: CASSLAGRGSVETQYF. The CDR3, as DNA: TGCGCCAGCAGCTTGGCCGGGCGGGGGTCGGTGGAGACCCAGTACTTC.

A few counts support this clonotype. J is TRBJ2-5 and V is TRBV5-1; no reliable D call. Germline CDR1 is SGHRS and CDR2 is YFSETQ. V dropped 0 bases and J dropped 5 bases, with 14 bases sitting between them. This CDR3 contains 15 residues. The CDR3 loop reads CASSLAGGSGETQYF. The CDR3 coding sequence is TGCGCCAGCAGCTTGGCCGGCGGATCCGGGGAGACCCAGTACTTC.

The sample holds many counts of this clonotype. The chain carries TRBV7-9 and TRBJ1-4; D is unclear. V shed 1 base and J shed 2 bases, with 2 bases lying between them. This CDR3 has 13 amino acids. Germline V gene sequence: CDR1 SEHNR, CDR2 FQNEAQ (reference sequence). The DNA of the CDR3 is TGTGCCAGCAGCTTAGAGACTAATGAAAAACTGTTTTTT. Amino acid sequence: CASSLETNEKLFF.

The chain recombines TRBV7-9 with TRBJ2-7, with D possibly TRBD1 on 5 matching bases. The germline gives CDR1 SEHNR, CDR2 FQNEAQ (reference sequence). The V end lost 1 base, the J end lost 3 bases, and 10 bases lay between the germline ends. The CDR3 length is 14 residues. The DNA of the CDR3 is TGTGCCAGCAGCTTAGGACAGAGGTTCTACGAGCAGTACTTC. This encodes CASSLGQRFYEQYF. The whole variable domain, remainder taken from reference TRBV7-9 and TRBJ2-7, is DTGVSQNPRHKITKRGQNVTFRCDPISEHNRLYWYRQTLGQGPEFLTYFQNEAQLEKSRLLSDRFSAERPKGSFSTLEIQRTEQGDSAMYLCASSLGQRFYEQYFGPGTRLTVT.

The chain joins TRBV7-2 to TRBJ2-2, with a possible D match to TRBD1 (6 bases). CDR1 is SGHTA and CDR2 is FQGNSA in the germline V gene. This CDR3 spans 16 amino acids. Between the trimmed V and J ends, which lost 5 bases and 4 bases, there was a span of 17 bases. This CDR3 reads CASSPWRGQSTGELFF. The DNA of the CDR3 is TGTGCCAGCAGCCCCTGGAGAGGACAGAGCACCGGGGAGCTGTTTTTT.

This clonotype was observed a handful of times. The rearrangement joins TRBV20-1 to TRBJ2-3; a possible D gene is TRBD1 (6 bases). Germline assignment: CDR1 DFQATT and CDR2 SNEGSKA (reference sequence). This CDR3 has 15 amino acids. With 6 bases removed from V and 4 bases from J, the gap between germline ends came to 20 bases. Written as DNA, the CDR3 is TGCAGTGCGCGCGGTAAGGGGGAAGGCGCAGATACGCAGTATTTT. This codes for CSARGKGEGADTQYF.

This clonotype was picked up a small number of times. This chain joins TRBV28 and TRBJ1-1, with TRBD1 matching over 8 bases. This CDR3 contains 15 residues. Losses at the gene ends were 6 bases for V and 0 bases for J; bases not matched to a gene: 6. Germline-derived CDR1 and CDR2 are MDHEN and SYDVKM. The CDR3 is CASRIQGGLNTEAFF. For the CDR3, the DNA is TGTGCCAGCAGAATACAGGGGGGACTGAACACTGAAGCTTTCTTT.

This clonotype was recorded many times. The gene calls are TRBV20-1 and TRBJ2-1; TRBD1 agrees at 7 bases. The trim removed 5 bases at V and 4 bases at J, leaving 5 bases unmatched. The CDR3 has 13 amino acids. The germline CDR1 and CDR2 sequences are DFQATT and SNEGSKA (reference sequence). The CDR3 sequence: CSAQDRNYNEQFF. In nucleotides, the CDR3 is TGCAGTGCTCAGGACAGGAATTACAATGAGCAGTTCTTC.

The V call is TRBV6-5, the J call TRBJ2-7, with D perhaps TRBD2 (6 bases). The germline V gene has CDR1 MNHEY and CDR2 SVGAGI. V gave up 2 bases and J gave up 2 bases, with 10 bases separating them. The CDR3 runs to 14 residues. CDR3 sequence reads: CASSYGGEAYEQYF. In DNA, the CDR3 is TGTGCCAGCAGTTACGGTGGGGAGGCCTACGAGCAGTACTTC.

This chain uses TRBV9 with TRBJ2-7; possibly TRBD2 for D (5 bases). The CDR3 totals 15 residues. Trimming took 0 bases from V and 0 from J, leaving 10 bases between them. Germline loops: CDR1 SGDLS, CDR2 YYNGEE. Here the CDR3 DNA reads TGTGCCAGCAGCGTAGGAGCGGCAAGCTCCTACGAGCAGTACTTC. Amino acids: CASSVGAASSYEQYF.

The chain's CDR3 is CSARGVGYNEQFF. DNA for the CDR3: TGCAGTGCCCGGGGGGTGGGTTACAATGAGCAGTTCTTC. This chain connects TRBV20-1 to TRBJ2-1, with 7 bases that match TRBD2. J lost 4 bases, V lost 6 bases, and 6 bases had no gene match. CDR1 and CDR2 from the germline V gene are DFQATT and SNEGSKA (reference sequence). This CDR3 has 13 amino acids.

This clonotype came up many times. This chain connects TRBV12-3 or TRBV12-4 to TRBJ2-1; TRBD2 agrees at 7 bases. With 7 bases clipped from V and 9 bases from J, the junction kept 9 bases outside the gene matches. The CDR3 has 13 residues. CDR3 coding DNA: TGTGCCAGCAATAGGGTAGGGGAGGGTGAGCAGTTCTTC. Amino acids: CASNRVGEGEQFF.

V usage is TRBV29-1 and J usage is TRBJ2-2; no reliable D call. Germline CDR1 and CDR2: SQVTM and ANQGSEA. This CDR3 has 15 amino acids. Trimming stripped 0 bases from V and 2 bases from J, with 10 bases between. In DNA form, the CDR3 reads TGCAGCGTTGAAGATCCCTGGGTAAACACCGGGGAGCTGTTTTTT. Its translation is CSVEDPWVNTGELFF.

Many counts were recorded for this clonotype. This sequence joins TRBV7-6 and TRBJ2-7, with D perhaps TRBD1 (6 bases). Trimming left V 3 bases short and J 1 base short, with 25 bases between. CDR1 SGHVS and CDR2 FNYEAQ come from the germline V gene. This CDR3 is 19 amino acids long. The CDR3 sequence: CASSFPKPAGRGHSYEQYF. The DNA of the CDR3 is TGTGCCAGCAGCTTTCCGAAGCCTGCGGGTAGGGGACATTCCTACGAGCAGTACTTC. Looking up the rest from reference TRBV7-6 and TRBJ2-7 gives the full variable domain: GAGVSQSPRYKVTKRGQDVALRCDPISGHVSLYWYRQALGQGPEFLTYFNYEAQQDKSGLPNDRFSAERPEGSISTLTIQRTEQRDSAMYRCASSFPKPAGRGHSYEQYFGPGTRLTVT.